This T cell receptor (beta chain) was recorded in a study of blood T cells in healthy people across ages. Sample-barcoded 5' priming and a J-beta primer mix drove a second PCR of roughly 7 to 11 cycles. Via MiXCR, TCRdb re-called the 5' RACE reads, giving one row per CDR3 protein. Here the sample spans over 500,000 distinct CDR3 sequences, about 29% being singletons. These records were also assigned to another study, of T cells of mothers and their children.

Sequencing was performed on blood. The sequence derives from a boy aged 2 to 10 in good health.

This CDR3 reads CASSLTGSLGYTF. In DNA form, the CDR3 reads TGCGCCAGCAGTTTGACAGGGTCCCTGGGCTACACCTTC. This chain links TRBV10-2 with TRBJ1-2; 7 positions agree with TRBD1. Per germline, CDR1 WSHSY and CDR2 SAAADI. This CDR3 has 13 amino acids. J gave up 8 bases and V 5 bases, and 8 bases lay outside the gene matches.